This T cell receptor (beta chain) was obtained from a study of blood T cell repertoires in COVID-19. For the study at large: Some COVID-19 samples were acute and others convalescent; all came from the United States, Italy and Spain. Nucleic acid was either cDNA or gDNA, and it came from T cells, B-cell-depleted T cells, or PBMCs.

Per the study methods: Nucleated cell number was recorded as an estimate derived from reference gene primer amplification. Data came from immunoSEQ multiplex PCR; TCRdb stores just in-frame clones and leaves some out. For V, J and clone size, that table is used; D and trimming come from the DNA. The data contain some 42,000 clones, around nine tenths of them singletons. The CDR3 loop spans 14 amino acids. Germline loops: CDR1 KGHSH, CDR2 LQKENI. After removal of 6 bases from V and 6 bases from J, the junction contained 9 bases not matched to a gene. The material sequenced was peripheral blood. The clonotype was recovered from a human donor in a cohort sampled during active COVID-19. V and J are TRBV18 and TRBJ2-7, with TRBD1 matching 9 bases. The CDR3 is CASSTGGQGSEQYF. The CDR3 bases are TGTGCCAGCTCGACGGGGGGACAGGGAAGCGAGCAGTACTTC.